The source of this TCR beta chain is a study of early T cells in non-severe SARS-CoV-2 infection. The protocol attached unique molecular identifiers to individual cDNA molecules. TCRdb fed the 5' RACE reads into MiXCR, producing one record per CDR3 protein. The sample records roughly 80,000 distinct CDR3 sequences, approximately 11% being singletons. This clonotype has only a few counts. This CDR3 spans 16 amino acids. Trimming removed 1 base from V and 0 bases from J; junction bases left unmatched: 6. Germline-derived CDR1 and CDR2 are SGHRS and YFSETQ. This TCR came from an adult who was a healthcare worker with PCR-confirmed SARS-CoV-2 infection or an uninfected control (not recorded which). The source material was whole blood, sampled at baseline. V usage is TRBV5-1 and J usage is TRBJ2-7; 8 nucleotides agree with TRBD1. Here the CDR3 reads CASSLSLGQDSYEQYF. CDR3 DNA: TGCGCCAGCAGCTTGTCATTGGGACAGGACTCCTACGAGCAGTACTTC.